Following are 11 T cell receptor beta chains from one sample sequenced in a study of T cell responses to AZD1222 COVID-19 vaccine. Some clones are missing from TCRdb's copy, which holds only in-frame ones; the method was immunoSEQ multiplex PCR. The sample contains some 60,000 clones, over 65% of which appear only once. The material sequenced was peripheral blood, taken 28 days after the second AZD1222 dose. Receptor source: an adult who received the AZD1222 COVID-19 vaccine.

The rearrangement links TRBV18 to TRBJ2-3; the D is unclear. This CDR3 is built from 12 residues. V shed 6 bases and J shed 2 bases, with 6 bases lying between them. Germline lookup yields CDR1 KGHSH and CDR2 LQKENI. The CDR3 DNA reads TGTGCCAGCTCCCCTGACACAGATACGCAGTATTTT. This translates into CASSPDTDTQYF.

This clone was detected only a few times. At one end, the junction sequence differs from germline, possibly due to a read error. This rearrangement joins TRBV7-9 to TRBJ1-2, with D possibly being TRBD1 (6 bases). This CDR3 has 12 residues. Germline loops: CDR1 SEHNR, CDR2 FQNEAQ (reference sequence). In DNA form, the CDR3 reads TGTGCCAGCAGCTCCGGGACATCACCCATGGACTTC. Protein product: CASSSGTSPMDF.

The DNA for the CDR3 is TGTGCCAGCAGCTGGACAGGGGGCTTGGGGGAGACCCAGTACTTC. Encoded protein: CASSWTGGLGETQYF. The V gene is TRBV5-4, the J gene TRBJ2-5; 11 nucleotides line up with TRBD1. Unmatched junction bases numbered 6, after V lost 3 bases and J lost 5 bases. In germline, CDR1 is SGHNT, CDR2 YYREEE (reference sequence). This CDR3 has 15 residues.

This clone was seen more than once but under ten times. The rearrangement uses TRBV5-5 and TRBJ1-6, with D possibly matching TRBD1 (6 bases). V was clipped by 1 base and J by 9 bases, with 14 bases between them. In germline, CDR1 is SGHKS, CDR2 YYEKEE (reference sequence). CDR3 length: 15 residues. The CDR3 reads CASSLPGAFGSPLHF. The DNA for the CDR3 is TGTGCCAGCAGCTTGCCGGGGGCCTTCGGTTCACCCCTCCACTTT.

CDR3 coding DNA: TGCGCCAGCAGCTTGGCTTCTAGCGCCTCCACAGATACGCAGTATTTT. It specifies CASSLASSASTDTQYF. The rearrangement joins TRBV5-1 to TRBJ2-3; D might be TRBD2 (6 bases). CDR3 length: 16 amino acids. Germline loops: CDR1 SGHRS, CDR2 YFSETQ. The V end was cut by 0 bases, the J end by 2 bases, with 13 bases between.

The V call is TRBV7-2, the J call TRBJ1-3, with 10 bases fitting TRBD1. The CDR3 is made up of 17 amino acids. The V gene end was trimmed by 5 bases and the J gene end by 1 base; junction bases not matched to a gene: 8. CDR1 and CDR2 (germline): SGHTA, FQGNSA. The CDR3, as DNA: TGTGCCAGCAGCCGGACAGGGGGGGCCAGATCTGGAAACACCATATATTTT. This sequence encodes CASSRTGGARSGNTIYF. The whole variable domain, remainder taken from reference TRBV7-2 and TRBJ1-3, is GAGVSQSPSNKVTEKGKDVELRCDPISGHTALYWYRQSLGQGLEFLIYFQGNSAPDKSGLPSDRFSAERTGGSVSTLTIQRTQQEDSAVYLCASSRTGGARSGNTIYFGEGSWLTVV.

This clone was detected only a few times. The rearrangement uses TRBV28 and TRBJ2-7, with a weak D call TRBD1 (5 bases). V shed 5 bases and J shed 11 bases, with 16 bases lying between them. Germline values: CDR1 MDHEN, CDR2 SYDVKM. This CDR3 comprises 12 residues. The CDR3 bases are TGTGCCAGCAGTACTCCAGGGATTCAGGAGTACTTC. Its translation is CASSTPGIQEYF.

The table lists this clone with a count of one. The CDR3 DNA reads TGTGCCAGCAGCCCTGCTGGGTTCCAGACTGAAGCTTTCTTT. Translated, it gives CASSPAGFQTEAFF. The rearrangement uses TRBV7-3 and TRBJ1-1; D unresolved. The germline CDR1 and CDR2 sequences are SGHTA and FQGTGA. The CDR3 spans 14 residues. With 5 bases removed from V and 5 bases from J, the gap between germline ends came to 15 bases.

The gene calls are TRBV24-1 and TRBJ1-2, with 7 bases that match TRBD1. This CDR3 is 13 amino acids long. Losses at the gene ends were 5 bases for V and 8 bases for J; bases not matched to a gene: 7. Per the germline V gene, CDR1 is KGHDR and CDR2 is SFDVKD. This chain's CDR3 is CATSVQGDRGYTF. Here the CDR3 DNA reads TGTGCCACCAGTGTCCAGGGGGACCGGGGCTACACCTTC.

The chain combines TRBV5-4 with TRBJ2-7; TRBD1 is a possible D gene (5 bases). This CDR3 is built from 13 residues. Trimming removed 4 bases from V and 0 bases from J, with 8 bases in between. Germline CDR1 SGHNT, CDR2 YYREEE (reference sequence). The CDR3: CASSPDSSYEQYF. The CDR3 nucleotides read TGTGCCAGCAGCCCCGACAGCTCCTACGAGCAGTACTTC.

This rearrangement joins TRBV5-1 to TRBJ1-1; 10 nucleotides agree with TRBD1. The trim removed 4 bases at V and 0 bases at J, leaving 9 bases unmatched. The germline gives CDR1 SGHRS, CDR2 YFSETQ. The length of the CDR3 is 17 residues. The CDR3 region is CASSAGQGLDLNTEAFF. The DNA of the CDR3 is TGCGCCAGCAGCGCGGGACAGGGGCTAGACTTGAACACTGAAGCTTTCTTT.